The entry that follows covers one TCR beta chain sequence. The antigen is unknown. The data derive from a study of T-cell reconstitution after alpha-beta-depleted transplantation in children. Study results and caveats: For some patients, TCRbeta diversity was high at day 60 because of recipient T cells and thymic progenitors that survived. The origin of alpha-beta T cells about two months after transplant was reportedly several hundred expanded graft clones. T cells produced anew were the main source of T-cell counts and diversity one year after transplant.

The ends lost 6 bases at V and 0 bases at J; junction bases unmatched: 11. The CDR3 runs 18 residues. Molecular barcoding with unique molecular identifiers was used for the TCRbeta library. TCRdb passed the PCR reads through MiXCR, listing each CDR3 protein once. The sample records a few hundred thousand distinct CDR3 sequences, roughly 30% being singletons. The rearrangement joins TRBV12-3 or TRBV12-4 to TRBJ2-4; 10 nucleotides match TRBD1. The specimen comprised PBMCs, sampled before TCRalphabeta/CD19-depleted stem cell transplant. This TCR derives from a boy in the first two years of life with Wiskott-Aldrich syndrome, due to receive a stem cell transplant. CDR3 amino acids: CASSLTGGNTLAKNIQYF. The CDR3 nucleotides read TGTGCCAGCAGCCTGACAGGGGGCAACACCCTAGCCAAAAACATTCAGTACTTC.